This T cell receptor beta chain was captured by sequencing in a study of regulatory T cells in long-lasting Graves disease. The study, taken as a whole, reports: Reduced TCR diversity was observed in persistent Graves' patients versus newly diagnosed patients.

Time point here: newly diagnosed GD, antithyroid drugs for less than 3 months. PBMCs were the source of the RNA used for TCR sequencing. Germline V lookup: CDR1 MNHEY, CDR2 SVGEGT. This CDR3 is built from 19 residues. Trimming took 5 bases from V and 0 from J; bases not matched to a gene: 16. Building of the TCR beta libraries involved iRepertoire HTBI primers and Arm-PCR of CDR3 regions. MiXCR, run by TCRdb on the multiplex PCR reads, gives a single entry per CDR3 protein. The sample has 350,000 to 450,000 distinct CDR3 sequences; about 12% are singletons. This clonotype was seen repeatedly, ten times or more. Its antigen is not identified. These same data were also listed under a study on T cells in Graves' hyperthyroidism and ophthalmopathy. That source notes: Researchers report that a 13 V-J model separated ophthalmopathy from stable hyperthyroidism.

The sample in question was peripheral blood mononuclear cells (PBMCs), obtained at new diagnosis, from a patient treated with antithyroid drugs. The chain recombines TRBV6-2 or TRBV6-3 with TRBJ2-7, with 10 bases identical to TRBD2. The clonotype originates from a woman between 18 and 29 years old with Graves disease. The CDR3 DNA sequence: TGTGCCAGCAGTACGACCGTGACCCGGACTAGCGGACGCTCCTACGAGCAGTACTTC. It yields the protein CASSTTVTRTSGRSYEQYF.